This T cell receptor (beta chain) was recovered during a study of T-cell memory formation after mild COVID-19. Study-level background: TCR clusters were mostly confined to one donor each. Study outcomes and limitations: Contracting clones, day 15 to 85, had balanced CD4/CD8, and later expanders favored CD4+. There was no confirmation that second-wave clones peaking on day 37 were SARS-CoV-2 specific. Mainly CM and EM harbored the contracting CD4+ clones; mainly EMRA harbored the CD8+ ones.

The V end was cut by 2 bases, the J end by 8 bases, with 15 bases between. CDR3 size: 15 residues. Germline loops: CDR1 MGHRA, CDR2 YSYEKL. A single record per CDR3 protein comes from TCRdb applying MiXCR to the 5' RACE reads. This sample has under 450,000 distinct CDR3 sequences, with about 20% found just once. As regards this clonotype: Its antigen is not known.

V gene TRBV4-1 combines with J gene TRBJ1-4; D gene unclear. The specimen sequenced was PBMCs or a T cell subset sorted from them (not recorded which). The receptor was isolated from a young man who had mild COVID-19 (a few samples of this study predate the infection). Cell type and time point are not known. The DNA of the CDR3 is TGCGCCAGCAGCCAAACCCTCGCGAAGACGGAAAAACTGTTTTTT. This sequence encodes CASSQTLAKTEKLFF.